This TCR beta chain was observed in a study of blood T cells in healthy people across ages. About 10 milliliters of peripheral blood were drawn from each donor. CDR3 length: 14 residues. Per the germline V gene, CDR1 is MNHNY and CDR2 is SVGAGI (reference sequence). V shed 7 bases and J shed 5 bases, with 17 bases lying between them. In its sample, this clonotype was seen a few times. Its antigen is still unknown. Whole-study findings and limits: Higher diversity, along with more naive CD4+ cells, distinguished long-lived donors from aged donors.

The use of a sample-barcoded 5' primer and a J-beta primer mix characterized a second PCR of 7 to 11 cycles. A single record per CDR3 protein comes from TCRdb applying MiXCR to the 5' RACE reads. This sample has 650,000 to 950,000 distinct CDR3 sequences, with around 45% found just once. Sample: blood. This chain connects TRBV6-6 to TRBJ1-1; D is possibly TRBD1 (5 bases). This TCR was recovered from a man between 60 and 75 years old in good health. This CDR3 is CASILGIGETEAFF. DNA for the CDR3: TGTGCCAGCATCTTAGGGATAGGGGAGACTGAAGCTTTCTTT.